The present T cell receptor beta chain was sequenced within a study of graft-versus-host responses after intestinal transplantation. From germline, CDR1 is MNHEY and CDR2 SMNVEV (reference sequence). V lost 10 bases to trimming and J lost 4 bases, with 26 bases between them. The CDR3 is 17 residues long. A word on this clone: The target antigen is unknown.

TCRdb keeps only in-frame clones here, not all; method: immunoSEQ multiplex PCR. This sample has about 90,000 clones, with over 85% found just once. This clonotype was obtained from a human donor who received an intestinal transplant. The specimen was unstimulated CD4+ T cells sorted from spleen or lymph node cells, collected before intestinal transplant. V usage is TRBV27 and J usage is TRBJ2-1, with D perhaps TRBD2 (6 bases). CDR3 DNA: TGTGCCACCCACGGGGTCCCGGGACTTGGTACGTACAATGAGCAGTTCTTC. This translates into CATHGVPGLGTYNEQFF.